These 23 T cell receptor beta chains originate from one sample sequenced in a study of post-analysis software for immune sequencing data. Study results and caveats: When patients were compared with controls, about five TRBV segments were more frequent, TRBV5-6, TRBV5-1 and TRBV20-1 among them.

Their antigen targets remain unknown. TCR beta libraries were prepared from cDNA with unique molecular identifiers. A single record per CDR3 protein comes from TCRdb applying MiXCR to the PCR reads. Among roughly 800,000 distinct CDR3 sequences listed, 35% to 55% were seen once. The sequenced sample consisted of blood. These receptors all stem from a girl aged 10 to 17 with multiple sclerosis.

The rearrangement uses TRBV15 and TRBJ2-1; maybe TRBD2 (6 bases). CDR3 length equals 14 residues. V was shortened by 5 bases and J by 2 bases, with 10 bases between the two germline ends. From germline, CDR1 is LNHNV and CDR2 YYDKDF (reference sequence). The CDR3: CATSPGVPYNEQFF. DNA of the CDR3: TGTGCCACCAGCCCGGGGGTCCCCTACAATGAGCAGTTCTTC.

The chain combines TRBV6-1 with TRBJ2-1; D possibly corresponds to TRBD1 (6 bases). The CDR3 totals 14 residues. CDR1 and CDR2 from the germline V gene are MNHNS and SASEGT. Trimming stripped 8 bases from V and 10 bases from J, with 21 bases between. DNA for the CDR3: TGTGCCAGCTCACCGGGACAACCCATCGAGGAGCAGTTCTTC. Its translation is CASSPGQPIEEQFF.

The gene calls are TRBV6-5 and TRBJ2-5; D possibly corresponds to TRBD1 (6 bases). This CDR3 contains 12 residues. In germline, CDR1 is MNHEY, CDR2 SVGAGI. The germline V and J ends were trimmed by 6 bases and 4 bases, with 9 bases remaining between them. The CDR3 DNA sequence: TGTGCCAGCAGGGACAGTGCAGAGACCCAGTACTTC. This translates into CASRDSAETQYF.

The CDR3: CASSFLGRLAGGTSTDTQYF. As DNA, the CDR3 is TGTGCCAGCAGCTTTTTGGGCCGACTAGCGGGAGGGACTAGCACAGATACGCAGTATTTT. The chain links TRBV11-2 to TRBJ2-3; 14 bases agree with TRBD2. CDR1 is SGHAT, CDR2 FQNNGV, per germline. V lost 3 bases to trimming and J lost 0 bases; unmatched junction nucleotides: 11. The CDR3 runs to 20 residues.

This clonotype was seen a handful of times. At one boundary the junction diverges from the germline segment, which might be a read error. V and J are TRBV5-1 and TRBJ2-7; TRBD2 matches 8 bases. This CDR3 region has 15 residues. Germline CDR1 reads SGHRS; CDR2 reads YFSETQ. The CDR3 spells CASSLRGGSSYEQYF. The CDR3 region has the DNA TGTGCCAGCAGTTTACGGGGGGGAAGCTCCTACGAGCAGTACTTC.

The chain carries TRBV7-3 and TRBJ2-1; D is unclear. V gave up 7 bases and J gave up 7 bases, with 14 bases separating them. The germline CDR1 and CDR2 sequences are SGHTA and FQGTGA. CDR3 size: 13 residues. The CDR3 DNA is TGTGCCAGCACCACGTGGGCCGGAAATGAGCAGTTCTTC. It yields the protein CASTTWAGNEQFF.

V is TRBV3-1 and J is TRBJ2-5; perhaps TRBD2 as D (6 bases). This CDR3 is built from 14 residues. Germline assignment: CDR1 LGHDT and CDR2 YNNKEL (reference sequence). V dropped 4 bases and J dropped 3 bases, with 12 bases sitting between them. CDR3 sequence: CASSPWDFKETQYF. The CDR3 DNA is TGTGCCAGCAGCCCGTGGGACTTTAAAGAGACCCAGTACTTC.

A few counts support this clonotype. The J gene is TRBJ2-5, the V gene TRBV7-9, with D possibly being TRBD1 (6 bases). Looked up from germline, CDR1 is SEHNR and CDR2 is FQNEAQ (reference sequence). The length of the CDR3 is 15 residues. Trimming took 1 base from V and 5 from J, leaving 14 bases between them. The CDR3 reads CASSLGTASPETQYF. CDR3 sequence (DNA): TGTGCCAGCAGCTTAGGGACAGCCTCTCCCGAGACCCAGTACTTC.

CDR3 nucleotide sequence: TGCAGTGCTAGTGCCGATCCCGCGGGCACAGATACGCAGTATTTT. Amino acid sequence: CSASADPAGTDTQYF. The rearrangement joins TRBV20-1 to TRBJ2-3, with no clear D. The germline gives CDR1 DFQATT, CDR2 SNEGSKA (reference sequence). Trimming took 3 bases from V and 1 from J, leaving 14 bases between them. This CDR3 is built from 15 residues.

This clonotype showed up just a few times. The V and J genes are TRBV9 and TRBJ2-7; D perhaps matches TRBD1 (6 bases). Germline CDR1 reads SGDLS; CDR2 reads YYNGEE. V lost 0 bases, J lost 2 bases, and 9 bases lay in between. The CDR3 runs 14 residues. The CDR3 reads CASSVGTEPYEQYF. The CDR3 nucleotides are TGTGCCAGCAGCGTAGGGACAGAACCCTACGAGCAGTACTTC.

CDR3 DNA sequence: TGTGCCAGCAGCCACACTCCGGGACAGATCAATCAGCCCCAGCATTTT. Amino acid sequence: CASSHTPGQINQPQHF. J is TRBJ1-5 and V is TRBV5-5, with 7 bases identical to TRBD1. CDR1 and CDR2 from the germline V gene are SGHKS and YYEKEE (reference sequence). The V and J ends lost 4 bases and 3 bases, in that order; junction bases with no gene match: 10. The CDR3 contains 16 residues.

The chain links TRBV7-2 to TRBJ2-1; TRBD2 matches 8 bases. CDR3 length: 16 residues. Germline V gene lookup returns CDR1 SGHTA and CDR2 FQGNSA. V was clipped by 0 bases and J by 3 bases; unmatched bases: 4. The CDR3 nucleotides are TGTGCCAGCAGCTTAGCAACTAGCGGACACTACAATGAGCAGTTCTTC. Translation: CASSLATSGHYNEQFF.

The chain has TRBV9 and TRBJ2-4; 7 nucleotides align to TRBD1. The J call may be faulty, since TRBJ2-7 better matches the DNA end. The CDR3 has 14 amino acids. CDR1 SGDLS and CDR2 YYNGEE come from the germline V gene. This CDR3 is CASSETGTEYEQYF. The CDR3 nucleotides read TGTGCCAGCAGCGAAACCGGGACAGAATACGAGCAGTACTTC.

There are a few counts of this clonotype. V is TRBV6-5 and J is TRBJ2-7; D possibly matches TRBD1 or TRBD2 (6 bases each). CDR1 and CDR2 (germline): MNHEY, SVGAGI. This CDR3 is built from 15 residues. The V end lost 0 bases, the J end lost 4 bases, and 13 bases lay between the germline ends. This chain's CDR3 is CASSYSEGVKYEQYF. The DNA of the CDR3 is TGTGCCAGCAGTTACTCGGAGGGGGTAAAGTACGAGCAGTACTTC.

The gene calls are TRBV7-9 and TRBJ2-1; D gene ambiguous. The V end was cut by 1 base, the J end by 7 bases, with 5 bases between. Germline-derived CDR1 and CDR2 are SEHNR and FQNEAQ (reference sequence). The CDR3 is made up of 12 amino acids. CDR3 sequence: CASSLVENEQFF. CDR3 DNA sequence: TGTGCCAGCAGCTTAGTCGAGAATGAGCAGTTCTTC.

The chain carries TRBV6-5 and TRBJ1-1; D is perhaps TRBD1 (5 bases). CDR3 length: 15 residues. Trimming took off 0 bases at V and 3 bases at J, with 11 bases between the two ends. Per germline, CDR1 MNHEY and CDR2 SVGAGI. The CDR3 DNA sequence: TGTGCCAGCAGTTACTCCGGGACCTGGGACACTGAAGCTTTCTTT. This codes for CASSYSGTWDTEAFF.

The V call is TRBV7-9, the J call TRBJ2-5; 11 nucleotides match TRBD2. The J call is doubtful: the DNA matches TRBJ2-7 better. Per germline, CDR1 SEHNR and CDR2 FQNEAQ (reference sequence). The CDR3 extends over 16 amino acids. CDR3 in amino acids: CASSLEGLAGGVEQYF. CDR3 sequence (DNA): TGTGCCAGCAGCTTAGAGGGGCTAGCGGGAGGCGTCGAGCAGTACTTC.

This sequence joins TRBV20-1 and TRBJ2-5; no clear D gene. Germline V lookup: CDR1 DFQATT, CDR2 SNEGSKA (reference sequence). The CDR3 is 12 amino acids. Trimming removed 6 bases at V and 1 base at J, with 9 bases between. The CDR3 region is CSAHGRQETQYF. The DNA for the CDR3 is TGCAGTGCCCACGGACGCCAAGAGACCCAGTACTTC.

The chain employs TRBV2 and TRBJ2-5; 9 bases map to TRBD1. There are 16 residues in the CDR3. Germline V gene data show CDR1 as SNHLY and CDR2 as FYNNEI. Losses at the gene ends were 3 bases for V and 0 bases for J; bases not matched to a gene: 5. The CDR3 DNA reads TGTGCCAGCAGTGACCCCGACAGGGGGTACCAAGAGACCCAGTACTTC. This translates into CASSDPDRGYQETQYF. Full variable domain (outside the CDR3, taken from reference TRBV2 and TRBJ2-5): EPEVTQTPSHQVTQMGQEVILRCVPISNHLYFYWYRQILGQKVEFLVSFYNNEISEKSEIFDDQFSVERPDGSNFTLKIRSTKLEDSAMYFCASSDPDRGYQETQYFGPGTRLLVL.

This sequence joins TRBV5-1 and TRBJ2-1; 8 bases fit TRBD2. The CDR3 has 14 amino acids. Germline V lookup: CDR1 SGHRS, CDR2 YFSETQ. The V segment lost 3 bases and the J segment 7 bases; nucleotides outside the gene matches: 6. CDR3: CASSSGLEGNEQFF. CDR3 coding DNA: TGCGCCAGCAGCTCGGGACTAGAAGGTAATGAGCAGTTCTTC.

In nucleotides, the CDR3 is TGTGCCAGCAGCTTAGGTTGGACCCGGGAGGGGACCTACGAGCAGTACTTC. Its protein product is CASSLGWTREGTYEQYF. The chain couples TRBV7-8 to TRBJ2-7, with 8 bases matching TRBD2. Losses at the gene ends were 1 base for V and 2 bases for J; bases not matched to a gene: 10. Germline V gene sequence: CDR1 SGHVS, CDR2 FQNEAQ. This CDR3 region has 17 residues.

The CDR3 region has the DNA TGCAGTGCTAGAGATCGAGGCGTGGCAGGGTACACAGATACGCAGTATTTT. The encoded protein is CSARDRGVAGYTDTQYF. The chain carries TRBV20-1 and TRBJ2-3, with a weak D call TRBD1 (5 bases). Trimming cost V 0 bases and J 2 bases, with 18 bases left between them. The germline V gene encodes CDR1 DFQATT and CDR2 SNEGSKA (reference sequence). The CDR3 is 17 residues long.

The chain is built from TRBV9 and TRBJ2-5; a possible D gene is TRBD1 (5 bases). Trimming cost V 1 base and J 4 bases, with 14 bases left between them. Germline CDR1 is SGDLS and CDR2 is YYNGEE. This CDR3 contains 15 residues. This CDR3 reads CASSVIGVGRETQYF. The CDR3 DNA reads as TGTGCCAGCAGCGTAATAGGGGTAGGGCGAGAGACCCAGTACTTC.